In this sample, the clone carrying this T cell receptor (beta chain) turned up many times. Its antigen is unknown. TCRdb reprocessed the reads via MiXCR and lists one record per CDR3 protein. The profile shows roughly 500,000 distinct CDR3 sequences, 15% to 20% of them singletons. V was cut by 8 bases and J by 0 bases, with 11 bases left in between. This CDR3 contains 13 residues. CDR1 and CDR2 (germline): SEHNR, FQNEAQ (reference sequence). These data originate in a study of T cell repertoires in cytomegalovirus infection. Across the study: Shared public TCR beta signatures pointed to both CMV infection and a matching HLA type.

Study-wide results and limits: Dominant in the ex vivo response were TCR beta clonotypes restricted by HLA-C and specific for CMV.

Material: CD8+ T cells from PBMCs. The rearrangement uses TRBV7-9 and TRBJ2-7; D gene unclear. The receptor was isolated from a human donor in good health (CMV status not recorded). Some clones in this sample may be carry-over from other donors' samples. CDR3 protein: CASVAGSSYEQYF. The CDR3 DNA reads as TGTGCCAGCGTGGCCGGTAGCTCCTACGAGCAGTACTTC.